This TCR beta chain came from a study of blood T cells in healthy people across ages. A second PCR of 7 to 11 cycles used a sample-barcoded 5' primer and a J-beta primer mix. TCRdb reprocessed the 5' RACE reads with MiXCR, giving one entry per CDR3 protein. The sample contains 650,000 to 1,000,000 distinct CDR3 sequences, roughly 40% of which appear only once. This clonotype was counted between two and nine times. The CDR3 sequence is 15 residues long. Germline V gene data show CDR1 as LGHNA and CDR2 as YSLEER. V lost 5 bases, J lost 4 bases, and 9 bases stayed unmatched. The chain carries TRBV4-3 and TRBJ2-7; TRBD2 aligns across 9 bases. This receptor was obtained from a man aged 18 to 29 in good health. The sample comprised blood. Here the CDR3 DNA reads TGCGCCAGCAGCTCGTCCGGGACTAGCAATTACGAGCAGTACTTC. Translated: CASSSSGTSNYEQYF.